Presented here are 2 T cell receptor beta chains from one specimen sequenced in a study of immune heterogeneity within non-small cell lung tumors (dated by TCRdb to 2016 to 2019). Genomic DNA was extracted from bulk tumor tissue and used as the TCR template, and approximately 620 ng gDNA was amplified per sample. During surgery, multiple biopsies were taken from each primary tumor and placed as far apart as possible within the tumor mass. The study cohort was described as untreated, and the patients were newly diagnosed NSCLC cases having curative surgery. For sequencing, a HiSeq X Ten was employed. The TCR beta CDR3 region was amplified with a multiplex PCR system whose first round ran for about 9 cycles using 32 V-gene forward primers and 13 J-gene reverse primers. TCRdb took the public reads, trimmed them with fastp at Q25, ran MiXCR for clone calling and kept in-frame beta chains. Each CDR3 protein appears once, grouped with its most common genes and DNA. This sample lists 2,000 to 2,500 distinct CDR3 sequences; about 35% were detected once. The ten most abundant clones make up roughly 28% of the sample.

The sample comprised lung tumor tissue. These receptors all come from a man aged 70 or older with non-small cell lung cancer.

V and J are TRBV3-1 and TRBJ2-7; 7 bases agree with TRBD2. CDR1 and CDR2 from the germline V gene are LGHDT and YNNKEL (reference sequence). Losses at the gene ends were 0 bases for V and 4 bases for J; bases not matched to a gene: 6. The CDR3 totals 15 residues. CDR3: CASSQDRGGWYEQYF. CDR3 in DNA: TGTGCCAGCAGCCAAGATCGGGGAGGGTGGTACGAGCAGTACTTC.

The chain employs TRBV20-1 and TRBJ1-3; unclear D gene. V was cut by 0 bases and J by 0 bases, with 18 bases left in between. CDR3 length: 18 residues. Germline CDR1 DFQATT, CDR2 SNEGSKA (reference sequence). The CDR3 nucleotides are TGCAGTGCTAGAGATAGAGTTCTTGGCAGGAGCTCTGGAAACACCATATATTTT. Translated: CSARDRVLGRSSGNTIYF.